The rows below give T cell receptor beta chains drawn from one sample of a study of beta chain features in type 1 diabetes. TCRdb's table, derived via immunoSEQ multiplex PCR, lists solely in-frame clones and lacks some. The sample lists 620,000 or so clones, about a sixth seen once, with approximately 0.087% in the top ten. Specimen: naive CD4+ T cells from blood. These receptors were collected from a man between 18 and 35 years old in good health. The CDR3 runs from the conserved cysteine through the conserved F or W. A D gene is named only where the DNA matches it firmly. Some rows mark clone size as missing; the rest say once, few, many or name a class of expanded clone.

v_gene,d_gene,abundance,j_gene,len,CDR3nt,CDR3aa
TRBV9,.,.,TRBJ1-2,14,TGTGCCAGCGCGGGGGAGGGAACTAACTATGGCTACACCTTC,CASAGEGTNYGYTF
TRBV10-3,.,few,TRBJ2-1,16,TGTGCCATCAGTAGTACAGGGCTAAACTCCTACAATGAGCAGTTCTTC,CAISSTGLNSYNEQFF
TRBV28,TRBD1,.,TRBJ2-7,15,TGTGCCAGCAGCCCCGGGACAGGGAGGTTCTACGAGCAGTACTTC,CASSPGTGRFYEQYF
TRBV7-3,.,.,TRBJ2-3,16,TGTGCCAGCAGCCAATGGGGGACGAGACACACAGATACGCAGTATTTT,CASSQWGTRHTDTQYF
TRBV11-2,TRBD2,few,TRBJ2-1,17,TGTGCCAGCAGCTTAGTCGCTAGCGGGGGGGCCTACAATGAGCAGTTCTTC,CASSLVASGGAYNEQFF
TRBV7-2,TRBD2,.,TRBJ2-1,14,TGTGCCAGCAGCTTTTACCTCCTAGCGGATGAGCAGTTCTTC,CASSFYLLADEQFF
TRBV7-2,.,.,TRBJ1-2,15,TGTGCCAGCGACCCCGTAAGGGCCTACGTATATGGCTACACCTTC,CASDPVRAYVYGYTF
TRBV7-7,.,.,TRBJ2-3,18,TGTGCTAGCAGCCTCCCCCCGCCGCGGGGCCGCGACACAGATACGCAGTATTTT,CASSLPPPRGRDTDTQYF
TRBV7-9,.,few,TRBJ2-7,19,TGTGCCAGCAGCTTAGTGAGTAGGGGACTCCGGGTGAGCTCCTACGAGCAGTACTTC,CASSLVSRGLRVSSYEQYF
TRBV7-2,.,many,TRBJ1-1,11,TGTGCCAGCAGCTTGGGGGCGCGGGCTTTCTTT,CASSLGARAFF
TRBV2,TRBD2,few,TRBJ2-1,16,TGCGCCAGCAGTGCCCAGCGGGGGCGCTCCTACAATGAGCAGTTCTTC,CASSAQRGRSYNEQFF
TRBV9,.,few,TRBJ2-3,16,TGTGCCAGCAGCGTAGGTGACGGGACTAGCACAGATACGCAGTATTTT,CASSVGDGTSTDTQYF
TRBV9,.,.,TRBJ1-5,14,TGTGCCAGCAGCGAGACACCTAGCAATCAGCCCCAGCATTTT,CASSETPSNQPQHF
TRBV11-2,TRBD1,.,TRBJ2-7,15,TGTGCCAGCAGCTTCATCCGGGACAGGGTACAGGAGCAGTACTTC,CASSFIRDRVQEQYF
TRBV6-4,TRBD1,.,TRBJ1-2,15,TGTGCCAGCACCGAAGTGATAGACAGGGTCTATGGCTACACCTTC,CASTEVIDRVYGYTF
TRBV7-3,.,.,TRBJ2-2,16,TGTGCCAGCAGCCCCCAAGGGACGATCAACACCGGGGAGCTGTTTTTT,CASSPQGTINTGELFF
TRBV29-1,TRBD2,.,TRBJ2-1,15,TGCAGCCTTAGGCCAGGCGGGAGGGTGCACAATGAGCAGTTCTTC,CSLRPGGRVHNEQFF
TRBV7-8,.,.,TRBJ2-2,14,TGTGCCAGCAGCTTAGCTCGGAACACCGGGGAGCTGTTTTTT,CASSLARNTGELFF
TRBV28,.,few,TRBJ2-6,14,TGTGCCAGCAGTTTCGTTTCTGGGGCCAACGTCCTGACTTTC,CASSFVSGANVLTF
TRBV29-1,.,few,TRBJ2-1,12,TGCAGCGTTGAGGGTATACCCAATGAGCAGTTCTTC,CSVEGIPNEQFF
TRBV28,.,few,TRBJ1-1,16,TGTGCCAGCAGTTTATTGGCTCCCCGAGAAGGCACTGAAGCTTTCTTT,CASSLLAPREGTEAFF
TRBV7-9,.,.,TRBJ2-7,15,TGTGCCAGCAGCTTATTAGCCCTTAGCTCCTACGAGCAGTACTTC,CASSLLALSSYEQYF
TRBV5-1,.,few,TRBJ2-5,14,TGCGCCAGCAGCTTGGCCGCCGTCCAGGAGACCCAGTACTTC,CASSLAAVQETQYF
TRBV18,TRBD2,once,TRBJ2-1,20,TGTGCCAGCTCACCTAGGGGAACTAGCGGGAGCGCGAGCTCCTACAATGAGCAGTTCTTC,CASSPRGTSGSASSYNEQFF
TRBV9,.,few,TRBJ2-7,14,TGTGCCAGCAGCGTTGGGGGAAATAGCTACGAGCAGTACTTC,CASSVGGNSYEQYF
TRBV29-1,.,few,TRBJ2-3,12,TGCAGCGTTGAAGGGAATCGAGATACGCAGTATTTT,CSVEGNRDTQYF
TRBV28,.,.,TRBJ1-1,14,TGTGCCAGCAGTTTAGGACAAATCTCCACTGAAGCTTTCTTT,CASSLGQISTEAFF
TRBV7-3,TRBD1,few,TRBJ1-2,15,TGTGCCAGCAGCTTAGAGGGACAGGGGACATATGGCTACACCTTC,CASSLEGQGTYGYTF
TRBV5-4,.,few,TRBJ2-7,12,TGTGCCAGCAGCTTGGCAAGCTACGAGCAGTACTTC,CASSLASYEQYF
TRBV25-1,TRBD1,few,TRBJ1-3,15,TGTGCCAGCAGTGAATCCGACAGGGGCGCAAACACCATATATTTT,CASSESDRGANTIYF
TRBV18,.,few,TRBJ2-1,13,TGTGCCAGCTCACGGGATGGGGTGCTTGAGCAGTTCTTC,CASSRDGVLEQFF
TRBV5-1,TRBD1,few,TRBJ2-3,15,TGCGCCAGCAGTTATGGGACAGGGGGGCCGGATACGCAGTATTTT,CASSYGTGGPDTQYF
TRBV19,.,few,TRBJ1-2,14,TGTGCCAGTAGTACCCCCCGGGGGGACTATGGCTACACCTTC,CASSTPRGDYGYTF
TRBV6-1,.,.,TRBJ2-7,9,TGTGCTGTATCCTACGAGCAGTACTTC,CAVSYEQYF
TRBV19,TRBD1,few,TRBJ2-5,16,TGTGCCAGTAGTACAGTCCTCAGGGGGCGCAGGGAGACCCAGTACTTC,CASSTVLRGRRETQYF
TRBV7-2,.,few,TRBJ1-1,14,TGTGCCAGCAGCTTATCACCCTTGAACACTGAAGCTTTCTTT,CASSLSPLNTEAFF
TRBV7-2,.,few,TRBJ2-5,11,TGTGCCAGCAGCTTAGATTCAGCCAAGTACTTC,CASSLDSAKYF
TRBV18,.,few,TRBJ2-7,13,TGTGCCAGCTCACCAACACAGATTTACGAGCAGTACTTC,CASSPTQIYEQYF
TRBV9,.,.,TRBJ2-1,15,TGTGCCAGCAGCGTAGGAGGGGGGTCCTACAATGAGCAGTTCTTC,CASSVGGGSYNEQFF
TRBV5-4,.,once,TRBJ1-4,14,TGTGCCAGCAGCTTGCGCTCAACTAATGAAAAACTGTTTTTT,CASSLRSTNEKLFF
TRBV28,TRBD1,few,TRBJ1-2,12,TGTGCCAGTACTACAGGGGGCTTTGGCTACACCTTC,CASTTGGFGYTF
TRBV4-2,TRBD2,.,TRBJ2-1,17,TGTGCCAGCAGCCAAGGGCTAGCGGGGGACCCTTACAATGAGCAGTTCTTC,CASSQGLAGDPYNEQFF
TRBV2,TRBD1,.,TRBJ2-5,14,TGTGCCAGCAGATCCGGGACAGGGGCCAAGACCCAGTACTTC,CASRSGTGAKTQYF
TRBV7-9,.,few,TRBJ1-1,15,TGTGCCAGCAGCTTAGTAGGCCGGAAGAACACTGAAGCTTTCTTT,CASSLVGRKNTEAFF
TRBV11-3,.,.,TRBJ2-1,14,TGTGCCAGCAGCCCTCGGGCGGCCTACAATGAGCAGTTCTTC,CASSPRAAYNEQFF
TRBV5-1,TRBD2,.,TRBJ2-7,16,TGCGCCAGCAGCTCCTCCCCAGCGGGAGGGATCTACGAGCAGTACTTC,CASSSSPAGGIYEQYF
TRBV4-3,TRBD1,.,TRBJ2-3,16,TGCGCCAGCAGCCAAGGGGACAGGGGTACCGCAGATACGCAGTATTTT,CASSQGDRGTADTQYF
TRBV11-2,TRBD2,.,TRBJ2-1,15,TGTGCCAGCAGCCGAGGCGGGGGGGGCTTGAATGAGCAGTTCTTC,CASSRGGGGLNEQFF
TRBV15,TRBD2,.,TRBJ2-1,15,TGTGCCACCAGATTTAGCGGGAGCTCCTACAATGAGCAGTTCTTC,CATRFSGSSYNEQFF
TRBV5-4,TRBD1,few,TRBJ2-5,14,TGTGCCAGCAGCTTGGGACAGGGACAAGAGACCCAGTACTTC,CASSLGQGQETQYF
TRBV10-3,.,.,TRBJ1-1,13,TGTGCCATCAGTCAGATACGGAACACTGAAGCTTTCTTT,CAISQIRNTEAFF
TRBV9,TRBD2,.,TRBJ2-3,16,TGTGCCAGCAGCGTAGAACCCAGCGGGAAAGGGAATACGCAGTATTTT,CASSVEPSGKGNTQYF
TRBV14,.,.,TRBJ1-4,15,TGTGCCAGCAGCCCGCAGGTTGCAACTAATGAAAAACTGTTTTTT,CASSPQVATNEKLFF
TRBV5-1,.,.,TRBJ2-2,16,TGCGCCAGCAGCTTGGCGGCGGGGACGAACACCGGGGAGCTGTTTTTT,CASSLAAGTNTGELFF